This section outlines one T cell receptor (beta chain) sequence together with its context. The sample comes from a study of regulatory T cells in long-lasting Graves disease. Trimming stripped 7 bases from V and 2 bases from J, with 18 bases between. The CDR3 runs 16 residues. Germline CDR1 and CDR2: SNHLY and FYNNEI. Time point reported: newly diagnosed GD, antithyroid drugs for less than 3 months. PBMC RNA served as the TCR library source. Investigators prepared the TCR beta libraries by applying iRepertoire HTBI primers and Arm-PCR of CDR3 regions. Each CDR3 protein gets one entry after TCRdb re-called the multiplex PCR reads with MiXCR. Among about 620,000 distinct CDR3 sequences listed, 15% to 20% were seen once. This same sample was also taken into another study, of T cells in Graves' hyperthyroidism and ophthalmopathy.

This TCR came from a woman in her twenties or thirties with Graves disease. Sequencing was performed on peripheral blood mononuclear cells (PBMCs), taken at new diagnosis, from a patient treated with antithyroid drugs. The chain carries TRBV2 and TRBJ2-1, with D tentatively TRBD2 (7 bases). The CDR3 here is CASNPGGGIAYNEQFF. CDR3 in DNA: TGTGCCAGCAATCCGGGGGGCGGAATTGCCTACAATGAGCAGTTCTTC.